This T cell receptor (beta chain) was documented in a study of shared clonotypes between healthy human individuals. As for the study in general: Donor composition was a couple of women and a few men, aged 18 to 49.

Method: immunoSEQ multiplex PCR; TCRdb's copy keeps in-frame clones and lacks some. The sample lists roughly 2,300,000 clones; around 90% were seen once. Concerning this clone itself: Its antigen is as yet unknown.

General study points: Shared clonotypes across all four donors exceeded non-shared ones in generation probability. In a few donors, about 5% of naive CD4 clonotypes appeared in common.

The sequence was collected from a young man in good health. Some clones in this sample may be carry-over from other donors' samples. Sample: naive CD4+ T cells from PBMCs. Described subset: CD45RA+ positively selected.

CDR3 residues: CASSAVLGLYTGELFF. In nucleotides, the CDR3 is TGTGCCAGCAGCGCAGTGTTGGGACTATACACCGGGGAGCTGTTTTTT. The rearrangement joins TRBV9 to TRBJ2-2; 7 nucleotides agree with TRBD2. V shed 3 bases and J 3 bases; nucleotides not matched to a gene: 8. Germline-derived CDR1 and CDR2 are SGDLS and YYNGEE. This CDR3 has 16 amino acids.